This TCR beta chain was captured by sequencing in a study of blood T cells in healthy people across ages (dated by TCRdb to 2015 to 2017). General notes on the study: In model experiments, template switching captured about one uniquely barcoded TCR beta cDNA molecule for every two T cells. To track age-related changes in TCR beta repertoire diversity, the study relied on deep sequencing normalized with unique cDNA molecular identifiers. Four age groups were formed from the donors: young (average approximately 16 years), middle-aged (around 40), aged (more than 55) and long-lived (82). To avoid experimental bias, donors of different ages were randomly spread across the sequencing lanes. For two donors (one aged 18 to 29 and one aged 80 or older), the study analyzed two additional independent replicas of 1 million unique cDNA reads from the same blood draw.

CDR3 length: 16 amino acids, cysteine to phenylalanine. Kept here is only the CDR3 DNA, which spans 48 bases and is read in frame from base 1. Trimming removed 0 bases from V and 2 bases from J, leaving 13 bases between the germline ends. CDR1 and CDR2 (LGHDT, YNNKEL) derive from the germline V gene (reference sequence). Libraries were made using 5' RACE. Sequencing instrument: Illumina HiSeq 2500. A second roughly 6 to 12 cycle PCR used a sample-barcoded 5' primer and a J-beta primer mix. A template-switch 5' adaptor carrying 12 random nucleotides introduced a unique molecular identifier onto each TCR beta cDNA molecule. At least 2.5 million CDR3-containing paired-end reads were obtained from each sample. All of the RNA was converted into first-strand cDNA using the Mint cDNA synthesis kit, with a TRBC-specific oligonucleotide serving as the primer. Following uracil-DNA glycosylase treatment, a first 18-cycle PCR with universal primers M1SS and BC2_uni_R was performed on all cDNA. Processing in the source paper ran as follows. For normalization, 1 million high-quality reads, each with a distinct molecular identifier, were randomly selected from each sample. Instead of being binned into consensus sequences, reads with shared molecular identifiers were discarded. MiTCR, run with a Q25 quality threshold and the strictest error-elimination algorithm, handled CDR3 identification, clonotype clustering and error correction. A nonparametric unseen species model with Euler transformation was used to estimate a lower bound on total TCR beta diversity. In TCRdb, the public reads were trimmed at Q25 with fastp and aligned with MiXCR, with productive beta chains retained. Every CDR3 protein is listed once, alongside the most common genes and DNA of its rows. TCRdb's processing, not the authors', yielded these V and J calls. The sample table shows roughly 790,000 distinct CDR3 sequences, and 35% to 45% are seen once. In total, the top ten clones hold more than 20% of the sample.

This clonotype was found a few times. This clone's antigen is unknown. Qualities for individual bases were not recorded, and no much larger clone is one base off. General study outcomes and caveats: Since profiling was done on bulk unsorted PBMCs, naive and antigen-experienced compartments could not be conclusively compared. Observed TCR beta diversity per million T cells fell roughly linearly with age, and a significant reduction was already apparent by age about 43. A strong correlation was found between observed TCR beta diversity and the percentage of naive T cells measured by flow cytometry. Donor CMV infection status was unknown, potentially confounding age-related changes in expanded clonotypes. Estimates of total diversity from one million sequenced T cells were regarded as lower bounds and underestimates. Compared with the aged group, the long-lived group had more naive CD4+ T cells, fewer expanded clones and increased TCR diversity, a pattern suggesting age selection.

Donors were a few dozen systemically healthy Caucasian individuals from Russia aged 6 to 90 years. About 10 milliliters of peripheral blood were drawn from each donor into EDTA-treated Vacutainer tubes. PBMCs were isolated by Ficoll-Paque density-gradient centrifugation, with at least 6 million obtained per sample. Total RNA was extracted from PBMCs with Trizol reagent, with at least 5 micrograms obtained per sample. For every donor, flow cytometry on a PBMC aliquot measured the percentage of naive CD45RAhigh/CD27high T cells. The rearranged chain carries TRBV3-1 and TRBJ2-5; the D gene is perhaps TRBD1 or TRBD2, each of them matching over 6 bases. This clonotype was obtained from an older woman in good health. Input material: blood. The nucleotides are TGTGCCAGCAGCCAAGAGAACGGGGGCCTGCAAGAGACCCAGTACTTC. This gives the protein CASSQENGGLQETQYF.